Each of the 16 T cell receptor beta chains below was sequenced from the same sample in a study of control samples from healthy donors and cancer patients. The method was immunoSEQ multiplex PCR; TCRdb's version includes in-frame clones alone and lacks a portion of them. The profile covers approximately 120,000 clones, with about 87% appearing a single time and about 2.7% taken by the ten largest. The sequenced sample was blood. The receptor set was obtained from a man aged 55 to 70 in good health.

The genes are TRBV12-3 or TRBV12-4 and TRBJ2-1; D unclear. CDR3 length: 12 residues. V was trimmed by 1 base and J by 8 bases, leaving 6 bases between them. This CDR3 is CASSLEGYEQFF. The CDR3 DNA reads TGTGCCAGCAGTTTAGAAGGCTATGAGCAGTTCTTC.

This clone was detected once. V is TRBV11-2 and J is TRBJ2-7; 8 bases match TRBD1. Germline-derived CDR1 and CDR2 are SGHAT and FQNNGV. The junction had 4 bases not matched to a gene; V was cut back by 4 bases and J by 2 bases. The CDR3 totals 14 residues. The CDR3 here is CASSSRTGTYEQYF. The DNA of the CDR3 is TGTGCCAGCAGCTCCCGGACAGGGACCTACGAGCAGTACTTC.

V gene TRBV6-5 combines with J gene TRBJ2-1; 8 nucleotides align to TRBD2. Looked up from germline, CDR1 is MNHEY and CDR2 is SVGAGI. There are 14 residues in the CDR3. Losses at the gene ends were 5 bases for V and 6 bases for J; bases not matched to a gene: 6. The CDR3 reads CASSTGGGLNEQFF. In DNA, the CDR3 is TGTGCCAGCAGTACCGGGGGGGGCCTCAATGAGCAGTTCTTC.

V is TRBV6-1 and J is TRBJ1-2, with TRBD1 identical over 7 bases. V was pared by 6 bases and J by 8 bases, with 18 bases of the junction left unmatched. This CDR3 is 16 amino acids long. CDR1 MNHNS and CDR2 SASEGT come from the germline V gene. CDR3 sequence (DNA): TGTGCCAGCAGGGAACGTAACTATGACAGGGTAGAAGGCTACACCTTC. Its protein is CASRERNYDRVEGYTF.

The chain couples TRBV6-2 or TRBV6-3 to TRBJ2-7; 12 nucleotides align to TRBD1. J lost 4 bases, V lost 6 bases, and 7 bases had no gene match. The CDR3 has 15 amino acids. The germline CDR1 and CDR2 sequences are MNHEY and SVGEGT. CDR3 DNA: TGTGCCAGCAGCCCCGGGACAGGGGGCTCGTACGAGCAGTACTTC. It translates to CASSPGTGGSYEQYF.

The rearrangement joins TRBV28 to TRBJ1-5, with unresolved D. Trimming cost V 6 bases and J 4 bases, with 4 bases left between them. The V gene's germline CDR1 is MDHEN and CDR2 SYDVKM. The CDR3 loop spans 11 amino acids. Written as DNA, the CDR3 is TGTGCCAGCAGGAATAATCAGCCCCAGCATTTT. This translates into CASRNNQPQHF.

The chain couples TRBV12-3 or TRBV12-4 to TRBJ1-2; D not resolved. V dropped 5 bases and J dropped 4 bases, with 11 bases sitting between them. The CDR3 is 13 amino acids. The CDR3 DNA is TGTGCCAGCAGTACCGGTGCCGGCTATGGCTACACCTTC. Protein sequence: CASSTGAGYGYTF.

J is TRBJ2-4 and V is TRBV6-6; maybe TRBD1 (5 bases). Germline CDR1 and CDR2: MNHNY and SVGAGI (reference sequence). There are 16 residues in the CDR3. V dropped 0 bases and J dropped 0 bases, with 9 bases sitting between them. CDR3 region: CASSYSFQGAKNIQYF. In DNA, the CDR3 is TGTGCCAGCAGTTACTCCTTTCAGGGAGCCAAAAACATTCAGTACTTC.

The CDR3 is CASSNQRTGDTEAFF. The CDR3 nucleotides are TGTGCCAGTAGTAACCAACGGACAGGGGACACTGAAGCTTTCTTT. The chain couples TRBV19 to TRBJ1-1, with TRBD1 identical over 9 bases. The CDR3 contains 15 residues. Germline V gives CDR1 LNHDA, CDR2 SQIVND (reference sequence). J lost 3 bases, V lost 4 bases, and 6 bases had no gene match.

This sequence joins TRBV5-1 and TRBJ1-2, with D possibly TRBD1 on 6 matching bases. V was cut by 0 bases and J by 8 bases, with 14 bases left in between. The germline V gene encodes CDR1 SGHRS and CDR2 YFSETQ. The CDR3 is 14 amino acids. The CDR3 region is CASSLARGSEGYTF. CDR3 in DNA: TGCGCCAGCAGCTTGGCCAGGGGTTCGGAAGGCTACACCTTC.

V is TRBV5-6 and J is TRBJ2-3; D remains unclear. Germline assignment: CDR1 SGHDT and CDR2 YYEEEE. Trimming pared 0 bases from V and 2 bases from J, leaving 7 bases between. The CDR3 has 14 residues. CDR3 nucleotides: TGTGCCAGCAGCTTGGGGGGATCCACAGATACGCAGTATTTT. Its translation: CASSLGGSTDTQYF.

This CDR3 reads CATSDYRDTQYF. The CDR3 DNA reads TGTGCCACCAGTGATTACAGGGATACGCAGTATTTT. The chain has TRBV24-1 and TRBJ2-3, with D possibly matching TRBD1 (5 bases). The CDR3 spans 12 residues. V lost 2 bases and J 6 bases, leaving 5 bases between the germline ends. The germline CDR1 and CDR2 sequences are KGHDR and SFDVKD.

In nucleotides, the CDR3 is TGCAGCCCGGACACGGACGGAGAGCAGTTCTTC. Encoded protein: CSPDTDGEQFF. The rearrangement uses TRBV29-1 and TRBJ2-1; D is possibly TRBD1 (5 bases). The CDR3 has 11 residues. Trimming removed 8 bases at V and 10 bases at J, with 15 bases between. CDR1 and CDR2 (germline): SQVTM, ANQGSEA.

V gene TRBV19 combines with J gene TRBJ2-3; weak D call: TRBD2 (5 bases). Trimming stripped 7 bases from V and 2 bases from J, with 16 bases between. Germline V gene sequence: CDR1 LNHDA, CDR2 SQIVND (reference sequence). The CDR3 is 15 amino acids. CDR3 amino acids: CASTEGLSNTDTQYF. CDR3 in DNA: TGTGCCAGTACAGAAGGACTGTCCAACACAGATACGCAGTATTTT.

The V and J genes are TRBV18 and TRBJ1-5; maybe TRBD1 (5 bases). The CDR3 contains 15 residues. Trimming removed 4 bases at V and 4 bases at J, with 14 bases between. Germline V CDR1 and CDR2: KGHSH, LQKENI. The DNA of the CDR3 is TGTGCCAGCTCACGCGGGGGTTTGGAGAATCAGCCCCAGCATTTT. Translation gives CASSRGGLENQPQHF.

The table lists this clone with a count of one. J is TRBJ1-4 and V is TRBV18; TRBD1 matches 7 bases. This CDR3 has 18 residues. CDR1 is KGHSH, CDR2 LQKENI, per germline. V was clipped by 5 bases and J by 2 bases; unmatched bases: 14. The CDR3 protein is CASSRGGAALPTNEKLFF. For the CDR3, the DNA is TGTGCCAGCTCAAGAGGGGGCGCGGCTCTTCCTACTAATGAAAAACTGTTTTTT. Combining the CDR3 with reference TRBV18 and TRBJ1-4 gives the whole variable domain NAGVMQNPRHLVRRRGQEARLRCSPMKGHSHVYWYRQLPEEGLKFMVYLQKENIIDESGMPKERFSAEFPKEGPSILRIQQVVRGDSAAYFCASSRGGAALPTNEKLFFGSGTQLSVL.